Reported below is one T cell receptor beta chain. This entry comes from a study of blood T cell repertoires in COVID-19. As originally analysed: Estimation of nucleated cell counts was performed using reference gene primer amplification. The table came from immunoSEQ multiplex PCR; TCRdb's copy has only in-frame clones and leaves some out. V, J and clone size are those of that table, while D and trimming were read from the DNA. The table shows around 260,000 clones, with approximately 85% occurring only once. Sequencing input: peripheral blood. The TCR sequence derives from a human donor in a cohort sampled during active COVID-19.

In nucleotides, the CDR3 is TGTGCCATCAGTACAGGGGATTTCGATGGCTACACCTTC. It is translated as CAISTGDFDGYTF. V and J are TRBV10-3 and TRBJ1-2; 7 nucleotides line up with TRBD1. J was trimmed by 6 bases and V by 5 bases; bases with no gene match: 6. There are 13 residues in the CDR3. Germline loops: CDR1 ENHRY, CDR2 SYGVKD.